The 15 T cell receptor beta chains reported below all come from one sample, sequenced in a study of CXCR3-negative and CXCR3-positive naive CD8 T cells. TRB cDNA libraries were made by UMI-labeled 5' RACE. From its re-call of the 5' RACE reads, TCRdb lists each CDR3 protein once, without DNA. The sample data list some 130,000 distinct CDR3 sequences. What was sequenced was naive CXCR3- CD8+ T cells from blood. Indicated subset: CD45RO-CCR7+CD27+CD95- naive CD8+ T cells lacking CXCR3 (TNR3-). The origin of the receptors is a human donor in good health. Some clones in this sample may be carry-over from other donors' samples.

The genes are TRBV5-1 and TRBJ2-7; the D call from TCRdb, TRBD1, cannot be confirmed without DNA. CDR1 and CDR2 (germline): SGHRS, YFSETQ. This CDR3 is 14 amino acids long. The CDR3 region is CASSLDGTLYEQYF. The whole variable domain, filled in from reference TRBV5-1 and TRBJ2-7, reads KAGVTQTPRYLIKTRGQQVTLSCSPISGHRSVSWYQQTPGQGLQFLFEYFSETQRNKGNFPGRFSGRQFSNSRSEMNVSTLELGDSALYLCASSLDGTLYEQYFGPGTRLTVT.

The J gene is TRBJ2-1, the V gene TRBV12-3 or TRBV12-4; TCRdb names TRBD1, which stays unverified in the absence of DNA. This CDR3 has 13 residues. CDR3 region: CASSATGYNEQFF.

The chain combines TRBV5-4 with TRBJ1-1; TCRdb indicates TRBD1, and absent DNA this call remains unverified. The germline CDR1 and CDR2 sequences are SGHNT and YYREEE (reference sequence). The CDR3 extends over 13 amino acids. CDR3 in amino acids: CASSFGTDTEAFF.

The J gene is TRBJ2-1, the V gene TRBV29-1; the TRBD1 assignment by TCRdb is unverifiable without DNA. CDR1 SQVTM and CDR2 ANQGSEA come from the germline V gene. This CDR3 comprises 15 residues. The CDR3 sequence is CSVEADRVAYNEQFF.

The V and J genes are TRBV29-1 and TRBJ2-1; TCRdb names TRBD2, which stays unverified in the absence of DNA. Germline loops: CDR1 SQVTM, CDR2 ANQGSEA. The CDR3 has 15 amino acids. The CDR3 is CSVGLAGGRYNEQFF.

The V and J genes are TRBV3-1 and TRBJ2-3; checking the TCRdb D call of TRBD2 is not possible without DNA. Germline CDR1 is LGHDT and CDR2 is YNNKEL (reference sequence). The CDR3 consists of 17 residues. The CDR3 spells CASSGTEEALSTDTQYF.

CDR3 region: CASSFSHDRNAFF. The J gene is TRBJ1-1, the V gene TRBV7-9; TCRdb's D call, TRBD1, is unchecked because there is no DNA. This CDR3 is 13 amino acids long. CDR1 SEHNR and CDR2 FQNEAQ come from the germline V gene (reference sequence).

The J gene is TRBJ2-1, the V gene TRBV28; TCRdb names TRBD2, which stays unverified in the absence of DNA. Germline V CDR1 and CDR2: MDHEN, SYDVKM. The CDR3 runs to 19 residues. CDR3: CASQSYRQLAGGPGNEQFF.

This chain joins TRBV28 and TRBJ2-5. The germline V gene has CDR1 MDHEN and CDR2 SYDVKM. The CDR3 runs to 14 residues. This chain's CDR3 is CASSPLSVGETQYF.

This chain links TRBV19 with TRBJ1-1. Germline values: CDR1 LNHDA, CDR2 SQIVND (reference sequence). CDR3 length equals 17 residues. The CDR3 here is CASSMLGPENMNTEAFF.

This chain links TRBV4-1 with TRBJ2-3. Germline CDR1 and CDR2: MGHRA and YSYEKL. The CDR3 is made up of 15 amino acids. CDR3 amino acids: CASSQDRNQGHTQYF.

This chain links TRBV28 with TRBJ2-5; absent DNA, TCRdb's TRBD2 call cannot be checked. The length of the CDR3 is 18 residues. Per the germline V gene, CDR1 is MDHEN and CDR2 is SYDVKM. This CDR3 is CASSLPGTSGGIQETQYF. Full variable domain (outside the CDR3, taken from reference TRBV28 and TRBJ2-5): DVKVTQSSRYLVKRTGEKVFLECVQDMDHENMFWYRQDPGLGLRLIYFSYDVKMKEKGDIPEGYSVSREKKERFSLILESASTNQTSMYLCASSLPGTSGGIQETQYFGPGTRLLVL.

CDR3 in amino acids: CASSLGGLAGGIEETQYF. The rearrangement joins TRBV7-6 to TRBJ2-5; TCRdb selects TRBD2, and the lack of DNA leaves this call unchecked. The germline V gene has CDR1 SGHVS and CDR2 FNYEAQ. CDR3 size: 18 residues.

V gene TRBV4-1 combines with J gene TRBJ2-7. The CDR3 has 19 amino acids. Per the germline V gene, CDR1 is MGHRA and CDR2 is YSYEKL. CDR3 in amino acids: CASSQDLLAPSGRAYEQYF.

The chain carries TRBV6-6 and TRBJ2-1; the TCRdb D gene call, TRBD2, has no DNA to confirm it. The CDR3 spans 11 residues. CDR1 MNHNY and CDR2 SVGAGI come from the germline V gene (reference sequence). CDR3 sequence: CATVMGQLFFF.